Listed below are T cell receptor beta chains from one sample, sequenced in a study of T-cell memory formation after mild COVID-19. TCRdb reanalysed the 5' RACE reads using MiXCR and keeps one entry per CDR3 protein. The sample contains 140,000 to 150,000 distinct CDR3 sequences, under 7% of which appear only once. Sample: PBMCs or a T cell subset sorted from them (not recorded which). These receptors all stem from an adult woman who had mild COVID-19 (a few samples of this study predate the infection). Cell type and time point are not known. Both conserved end residues are part of each CDR3. D genes are given only for firm matches. Not every row has a clone size; where given, it reads once, few, many or a size class.

TRBD1,TRBJ1-1,.,TRBV27,TGTGCCAGCAGTTTAAGGAGGACAGGGGTGAACACTGAAGCTTTCTTT,CASSLRRTGVNTEAFF
.,TRBJ1-2,.,TRBV18,TGTGCCAGCTCACCTACAGGACCTAACTATGGCTACACCTTC,CASSPTGPNYGYTF
.,TRBJ1-5,many,TRBV5-1,TGCGCCAGCAGCTTGACGGGTTTCGGTGCGGGTGGACCCCAGCATTTT,CASSLTGFGAGGPQHF
TRBD2,TRBJ2-5,.,TRBV5-1,TGCGCCAGCAGGACCGGACTAGCGGGCCAGACCCAGTACTTC,CASRTGLAGQTQYF
.,TRBJ1-2,.,TRBV6-2/TRBV6-3,TGTGCCAGCACCGTGCCCGAGGGGAACTATGGCTACACCTTC,CASTVPEGNYGYTF
.,TRBJ2-7,many,TRBV18,TGTGCCAGCTCACCACCTCAGGGACAAACCTACGAGCAGTACTTC,CASSPPQGQTYEQYF
.,TRBJ1-3,few,TRBV5-1,TGCGCCAGCAGCTTGGACAGCTCTTATGGAAACACCATATATTTT,CASSLDSSYGNTIYF
.,TRBJ2-3,many,TRBV5-1,TGCGCCAGCAGCTTGGACGAAGATACGCAGTATTTT,CASSLDEDTQYF
TRBD2,TRBJ2-3,.,TRBV10-3,TGTGCCATCAGTGAGCCGCAAGGACTAGCAGGCACAGATACGCAGTATTTT,CAISEPQGLAGTDTQYF
.,TRBJ1-1,many,TRBV7-6,TGTGCCAGCAGCTTAGCGGGCGAGGGGGTCACTGAAGCTTTCTTT,CASSLAGEGVTEAFF
.,TRBJ2-3,many,TRBV6-2/TRBV6-3,TGTGCCAGCAGTTACCTAAAACGCACAGATACGCAGTATTTT,CASSYLKRTDTQYF
TRBD1,TRBJ1-3,few,TRBV18,TGTGCCAGCTCGTCGGACAGGGTAATAGCTGGAAACACCATATATTTT,CASSSDRVIAGNTIYF
TRBD1,TRBJ1-1,few,TRBV3-1,TGTGCCAGCAGCCCTCCGGGACAGGGGGCGCCCACTGAAGCTTTCTTT,CASSPPGQGAPTEAFF
.,TRBJ1-2,.,TRBV20-1,TGCAGTGCTAGACGAGGCCCCTTCGCGGATGGCTACACCTTC,CSARRGPFADGYTF